This TCR beta chain was obtained from a study of regulatory T cells in long-lasting Graves disease. Study outcomes and limitations: Whereas new patients shared some 990 public clonotypes, persistent patients shared more, at about 2,500.

The time point was: newly diagnosed GD, antithyroid drugs for less than 3 months. PBMCs were the source of the RNA used for TCR sequencing. One endocrinology department in Xi'an, China, was where patients came from. With 0 bases removed from V and 2 bases from J, the gap between germline ends came to 8 bases. Germline V gene lookup returns CDR1 DFQATT and CDR2 SNEGSKA (reference sequence). This CDR3 is built from 14 residues. Arm-PCR with iRepertoire HTBI primers amplified the CDR3 regions for these TCR beta libraries. TCRdb ran MiXCR on the multiplex PCR reads and lists one entry per CDR3 protein. The repertoire holds about 540,000 distinct CDR3 sequences, with approximately 15% as singletons. Many counts were recorded for this clonotype. Its target is unknown. Separately, the same data were catalogued under a study of T cells in Graves' hyperthyroidism and ophthalmopathy. That report notes: The diagnostic basis comprised clinical symptoms, serum thyroxine and TRAb, thyroid ultrasound and orbital computed tomography. When the TCR CDR3 underwent first-round RT-PCR, the HTBI primer set was used.

The receptor's source is a young man with Graves disease. The rearrangement uses TRBV20-1 and TRBJ1-5, with D unresolved. The sequencing used peripheral blood mononuclear cells (PBMCs), collected at new diagnosis, from a patient treated with antithyroid drugs. CDR3 loop: CSARDPLGNQPQHF. The CDR3 DNA sequence: TGCAGTGCTAGAGATCCCTTGGGCAATCAGCCCCAGCATTTT.